Sequencing of this TCR beta chain was carried out in a study of blood T cell repertoires in COVID-19. Across the whole study: PBMCs, B-cell-depleted T cells, or T cells were the source of the cDNA or gDNA that made up the material.

The germline CDR1 and CDR2 sequences are SGHTA and FQGTGA. V gave up 3 bases and J gave up 8 bases, with 13 bases separating them. The CDR3 spans 13 residues. As processed by the authors: Amplification with reference gene primers provided the estimates of nucleated cell counts. Clones were sequenced by immunoSEQ multiplex PCR, and TCRdb holds only the in-frame ones, with some missing. Clone size and V and J calls were adopted from that table, with D and trimming inferred from the DNA. The repertoire holds approximately 69,000 clones, with around four fifths as singletons. The V gene is TRBV7-3, the J gene TRBJ1-2; D might be TRBD1 (5 bases). The sequence came from a woman of 80 years or more with acute or convalescent COVID-19. The sequenced sample consisted of peripheral blood. The DNA of the CDR3 is TGTGCCAGCAGCTTTGATCAGGGAGGGGGCTACACCTTC. As protein: CASSFDQGGGYTF.